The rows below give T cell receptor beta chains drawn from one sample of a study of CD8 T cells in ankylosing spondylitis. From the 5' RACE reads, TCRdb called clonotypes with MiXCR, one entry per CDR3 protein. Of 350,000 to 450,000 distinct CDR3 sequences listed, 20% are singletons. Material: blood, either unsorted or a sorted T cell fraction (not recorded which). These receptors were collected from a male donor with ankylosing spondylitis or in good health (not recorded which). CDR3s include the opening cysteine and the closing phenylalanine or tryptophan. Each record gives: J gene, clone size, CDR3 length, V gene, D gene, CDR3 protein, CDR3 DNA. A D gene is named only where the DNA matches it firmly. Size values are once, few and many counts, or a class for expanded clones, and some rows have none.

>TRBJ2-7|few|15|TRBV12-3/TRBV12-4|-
CASSSRSVVSYEQYF
TGTGCCAGCAGTTCGAGATCAGTGGTCTCCTACGAGCAGTACTTC
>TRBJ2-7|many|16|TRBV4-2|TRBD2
CASSQDQGGGAYEQYF
TGTGCCAGCAGCCAAGATCAGGGCGGGGGGGCCTACGAGCAGTACTTC
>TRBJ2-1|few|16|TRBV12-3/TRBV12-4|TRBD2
CASSPIAGAPYNEQFF
TGTGCCAGCAGTCCGATAGCGGGGGCTCCCTACAATGAGCAGTTCTTC
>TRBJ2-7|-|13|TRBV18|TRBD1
CASSTRQGREQYF
TGTGCCAGCTCAACCCGACAGGGACGCGAGCAGTACTTC
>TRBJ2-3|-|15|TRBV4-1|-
CASSQDPGVTDTQYF
TGCGCCAGCAGCCAAGATCCAGGGGTCACAGATACGCAGTATTTT
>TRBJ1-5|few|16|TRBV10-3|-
CAISESGPAGNQPQHF
TGTGCCATCAGTGAGTCTGGCCCGGCGGGCAATCAGCCCCAGCATTTT
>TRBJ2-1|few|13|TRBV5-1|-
CASRWGVNNEQFF
TGCGCCAGCCGCTGGGGAGTTAACAATGAGCAGTTCTTC
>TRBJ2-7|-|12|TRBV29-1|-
CSVEDSGYEQYF
TGCAGCGTTGAAGATTCGGGTTACGAGCAGTACTTC
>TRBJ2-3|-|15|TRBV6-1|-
CASSEVTISTDTQYF
TGTGCCAGCAGTGAGGTTACCATTAGCACAGATACGCAGTATTTT
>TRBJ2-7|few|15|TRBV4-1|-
CASSQEGSAGYEQYF
TGCGCCAGCAGCCAAGAGGGCTCGGCGGGCTACGAGCAGTACTTC
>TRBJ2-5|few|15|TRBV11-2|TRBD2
CASSLDSGVQETQYF
TGTGCCAGCAGCTTGGATAGCGGGGTCCAAGAGACCCAGTACTTC
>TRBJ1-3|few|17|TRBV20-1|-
CSARDPGYSDSGNTIYF
TGCAGTGCTAGAGATCCAGGGTACAGCGACTCTGGAAACACCATATATTTT
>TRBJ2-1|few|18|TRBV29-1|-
CSVEDLGDQWSPYNEQFF
TGCAGCGTTGAAGATCTAGGGGACCAATGGTCCCCTTACAATGAGCAGTTCTTC
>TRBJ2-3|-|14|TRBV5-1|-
CASSLERATDTQYF
TGCGCCAGCAGCTTGGAGCGGGCCACAGATACGCAGTATTTT
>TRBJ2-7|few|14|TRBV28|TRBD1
CASSTDRDSYEQYF
TGTGCCAGCAGTACAGACAGGGACTCCTACGAGCAGTACTTC
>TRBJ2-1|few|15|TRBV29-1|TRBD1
CSLRQGDRGKHEQFF
TGCAGCCTCCGCCAGGGGGACAGGGGGAAACATGAGCAGTTCTTC
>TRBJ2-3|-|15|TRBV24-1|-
CATSDGSTSTDTQYF
TGTGCCACCAGTGATGGCTCAACGAGCACAGATACGCAGTATTTT
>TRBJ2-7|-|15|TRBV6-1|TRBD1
CASSPTGGNSYEQYF
TGTGCCAGCAGCCCTACAGGGGGCAACTCCTACGAGCAGTACTTC
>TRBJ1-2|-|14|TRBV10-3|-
CAISESGLSYGYTF
TGTGCCATCAGTGAGTCGGGACTGAGCTATGGCTACACCTTC
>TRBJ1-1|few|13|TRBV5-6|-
CASCRDMNTEAFF
TGTGCCAGCTGTCGGGATATGAACACTGAAGCTTTCTTT
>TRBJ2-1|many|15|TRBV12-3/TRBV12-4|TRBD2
CASSPSGGPYNEQFF
TGTGCCAGCAGCCCTAGCGGGGGGCCTTACAATGAGCAGTTCTTC
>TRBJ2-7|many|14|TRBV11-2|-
CASSLGRGTYEQYF
TGTGCCAGCAGCTTGGGGCGGGGCACCTACGAGCAGTACTTC
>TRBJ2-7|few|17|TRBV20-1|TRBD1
CSARISPWEGGGYEQYF
TGCAGTGCTAGAATATCACCCTGGGAAGGGGGCGGCTACGAGCAGTACTTC
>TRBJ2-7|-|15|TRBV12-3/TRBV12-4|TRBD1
CASSFRDRVAYEQYF
TGTGCCAGCAGTTTCCGGGACAGGGTGGCCTACGAGCAGTACTTC
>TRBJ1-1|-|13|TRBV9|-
CASSHRPGTEAFF
TGTGCCAGCAGCCACCGCCCGGGCACTGAAGCTTTCTTT
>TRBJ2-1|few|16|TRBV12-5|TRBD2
CASGLSLAGGPGEQFF
TGTGCTAGTGGTTTGAGCCTAGCGGGGGGGCCAGGAGAGCAGTTCTTC
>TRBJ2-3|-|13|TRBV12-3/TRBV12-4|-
CASTSGGTDTQYF
TGTGCCAGCACGTCAGGGGGGACAGATACGCAGTATTTT
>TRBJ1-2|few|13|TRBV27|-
CASSLSTGYGYTF
TGTGCCAGCAGTTTATCTACAGGATATGGCTACACCTTC
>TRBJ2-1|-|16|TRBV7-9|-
CASSPEGPSSYNEQFF
TGTGCCAGCAGCCCCGAGGGACCGAGCTCCTACAATGAGCAGTTCTTC
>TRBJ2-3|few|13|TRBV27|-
CASSMQERDTQYF
TGTGCCAGCAGTATGCAAGAGCGGGATACGCAGTATTTT
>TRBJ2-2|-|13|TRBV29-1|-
CSVETGITGELFF
TGCAGCGTTGAGACCGGGATAACCGGGGAGCTGTTTTTT
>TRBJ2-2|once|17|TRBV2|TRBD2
CASRILAGGANTGELFF
TGTGCCAGCAGGATCCTAGCGGGGGGCGCGAACACCGGGGAGCTGTTTTTT
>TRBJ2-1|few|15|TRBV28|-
CASSLWQEKYNEQFF
TGTGCCAGCAGTTTGTGGCAGGAGAAATACAATGAGCAGTTCTTC